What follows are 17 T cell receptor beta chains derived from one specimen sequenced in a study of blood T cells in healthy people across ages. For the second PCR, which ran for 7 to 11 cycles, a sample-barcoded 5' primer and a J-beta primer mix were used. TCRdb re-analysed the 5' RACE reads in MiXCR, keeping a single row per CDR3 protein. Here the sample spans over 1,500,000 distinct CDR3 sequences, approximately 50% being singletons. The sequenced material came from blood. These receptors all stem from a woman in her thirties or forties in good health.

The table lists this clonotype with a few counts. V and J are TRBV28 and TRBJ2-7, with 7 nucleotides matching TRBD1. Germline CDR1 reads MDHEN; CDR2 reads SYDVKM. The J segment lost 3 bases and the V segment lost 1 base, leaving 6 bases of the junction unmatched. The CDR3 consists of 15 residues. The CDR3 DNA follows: TGTGCCAGCAGTTTATCGACAGGGCCTCACTACGAGCAGTACTTC. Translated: CASSLSTGPHYEQYF.

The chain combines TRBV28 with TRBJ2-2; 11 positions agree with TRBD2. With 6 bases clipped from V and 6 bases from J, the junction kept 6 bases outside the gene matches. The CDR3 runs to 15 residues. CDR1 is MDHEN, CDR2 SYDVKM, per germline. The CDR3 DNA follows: TGTGCCAGCAGACTTCCTAGCGGGGGGCCCGGGGAGCTGTTTTTT. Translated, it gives CASRLPSGGPGELFF. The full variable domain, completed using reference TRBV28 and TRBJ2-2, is DVKVTQSSRYLVKRTGEKVFLECVQDMDHENMFWYRQDPGLGLRLIYFSYDVKMKEKGDIPEGYSVSREKKERFSLILESASTNQTSMYLCASRLPSGGPGELFFGEGSRLTVL.

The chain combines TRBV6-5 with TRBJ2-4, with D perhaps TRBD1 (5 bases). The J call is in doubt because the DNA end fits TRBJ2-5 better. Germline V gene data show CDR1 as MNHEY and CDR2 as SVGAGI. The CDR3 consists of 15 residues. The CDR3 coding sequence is TGTGCCAGCAGCTCGCACCCCGACAGAAGGGGGACCCAGTACTTC. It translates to CASSSHPDRRGTQYF.

In DNA, the CDR3 is TGCAGCGGAGCGACAGGGAGGGGGGATACGCAGTATTTT. Translating gives CSGATGRGDTQYF. The chain couples TRBV29-1 to TRBJ2-3; D is possibly TRBD1 or TRBD2 (7 bases each). Trimming removed 7 bases from V and 6 bases from J, with 17 bases in between. CDR1 SQVTM and CDR2 ANQGSEA come from the germline V gene. This CDR3 spans 13 amino acids.

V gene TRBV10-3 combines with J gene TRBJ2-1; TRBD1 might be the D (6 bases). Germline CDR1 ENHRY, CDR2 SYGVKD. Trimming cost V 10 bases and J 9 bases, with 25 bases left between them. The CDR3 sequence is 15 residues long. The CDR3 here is CATTLRPDRQGEQFF. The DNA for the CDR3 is TGTGCCACCACCCTTAGACCCGACAGGCAAGGTGAGCAGTTCTTC.

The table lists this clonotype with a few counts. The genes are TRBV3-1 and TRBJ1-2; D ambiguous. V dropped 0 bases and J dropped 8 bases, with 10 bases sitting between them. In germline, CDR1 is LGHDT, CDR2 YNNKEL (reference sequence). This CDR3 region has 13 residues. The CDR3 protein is CASSQEGQRGYTF. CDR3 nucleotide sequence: TGTGCCAGCAGCCAAGAAGGGCAGCGGGGCTACACCTTC.

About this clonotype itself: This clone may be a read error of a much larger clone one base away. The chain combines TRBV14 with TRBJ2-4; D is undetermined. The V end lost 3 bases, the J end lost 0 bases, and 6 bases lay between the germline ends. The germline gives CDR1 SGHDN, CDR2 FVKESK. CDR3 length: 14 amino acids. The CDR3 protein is CASSQGIAKNIQYF. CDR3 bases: TGTGCCAGCAGCCAGGGGATAGCCAAAAACATTCAGTACTTC.

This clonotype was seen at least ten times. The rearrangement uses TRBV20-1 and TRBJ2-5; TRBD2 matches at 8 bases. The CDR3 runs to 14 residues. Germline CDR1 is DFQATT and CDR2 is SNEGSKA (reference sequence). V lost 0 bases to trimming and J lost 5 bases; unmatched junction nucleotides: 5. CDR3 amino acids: CSARDNGRAETQYF. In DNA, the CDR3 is TGCAGTGCTAGAGATAACGGGAGGGCGGAGACCCAGTACTTC.

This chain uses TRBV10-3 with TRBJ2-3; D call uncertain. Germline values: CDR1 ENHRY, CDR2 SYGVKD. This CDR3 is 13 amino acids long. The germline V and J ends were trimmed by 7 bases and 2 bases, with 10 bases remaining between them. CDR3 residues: CAINARYTDTQYF. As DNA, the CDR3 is TGTGCCATCAACGCTAGATACACAGATACGCAGTATTTT.

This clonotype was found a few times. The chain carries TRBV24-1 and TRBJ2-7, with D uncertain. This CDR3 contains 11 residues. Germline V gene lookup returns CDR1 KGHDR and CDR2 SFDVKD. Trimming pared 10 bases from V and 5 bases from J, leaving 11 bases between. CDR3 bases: TGTGCCACTGGACGTGGAAACGAGCAGTACTTC. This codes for CATGRGNEQYF.

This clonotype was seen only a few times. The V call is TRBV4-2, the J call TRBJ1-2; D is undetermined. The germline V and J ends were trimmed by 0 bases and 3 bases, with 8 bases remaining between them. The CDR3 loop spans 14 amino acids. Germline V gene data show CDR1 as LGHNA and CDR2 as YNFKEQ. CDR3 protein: CASSQDSGDYGYTF. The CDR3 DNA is TGTGCCAGCAGCCAAGATAGCGGGGACTATGGCTACACCTTC.

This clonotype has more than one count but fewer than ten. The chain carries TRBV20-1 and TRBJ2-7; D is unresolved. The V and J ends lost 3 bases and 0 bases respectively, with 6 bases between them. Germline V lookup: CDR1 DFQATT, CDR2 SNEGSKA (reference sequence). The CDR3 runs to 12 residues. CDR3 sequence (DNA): TGCAGTGCTAGGGTCAACTCCTACGAGCAGTACTTC. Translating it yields CSARVNSYEQYF.

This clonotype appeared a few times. The CDR3 loop is CATAPGPEETQYF. DNA of the CDR3: TGTGCCACTGCCCCGGGACCCGAGGAGACCCAGTACTTC. V and J are TRBV7-2 and TRBJ2-5, with D perhaps matching TRBD1 or TRBD2 (5 bases each). V was shortened by 10 bases and J by 5 bases, with 17 bases between the two germline ends. This CDR3 is built from 13 residues. CDR1 and CDR2 from the germline V gene are SGHTA and FQGNSA.

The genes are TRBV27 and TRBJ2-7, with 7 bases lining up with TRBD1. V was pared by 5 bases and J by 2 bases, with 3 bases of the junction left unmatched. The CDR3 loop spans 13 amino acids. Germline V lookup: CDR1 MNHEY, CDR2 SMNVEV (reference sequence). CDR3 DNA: TGTGCCAGCAGTAACAGGGGCACCTACGAGCAGTACTTC. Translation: CASSNRGTYEQYF.

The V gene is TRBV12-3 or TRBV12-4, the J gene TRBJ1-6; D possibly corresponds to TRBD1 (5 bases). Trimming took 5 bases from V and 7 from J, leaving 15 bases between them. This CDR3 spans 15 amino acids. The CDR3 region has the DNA TGTGCCAGCAGTCTCCGGGACCCCGGAAATTCACCCCTCCACTTT. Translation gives CASSLRDPGNSPLHF.

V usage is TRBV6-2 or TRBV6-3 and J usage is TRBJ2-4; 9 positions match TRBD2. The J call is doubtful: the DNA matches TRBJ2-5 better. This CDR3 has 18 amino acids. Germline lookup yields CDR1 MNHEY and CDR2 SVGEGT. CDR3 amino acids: CASSYFPQAGGREETQYF. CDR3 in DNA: TGTGCCAGCAGTTATTTTCCCCAAGCGGGGGGACGAGAAGAGACCCAGTACTTC.

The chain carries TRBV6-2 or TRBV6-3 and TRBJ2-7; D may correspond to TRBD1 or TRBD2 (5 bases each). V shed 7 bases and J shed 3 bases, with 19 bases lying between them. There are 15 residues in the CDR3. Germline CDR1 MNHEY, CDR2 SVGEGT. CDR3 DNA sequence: TGTGCCAGCACCAGGGACCCCCGGCACCTCTACGAGCAGTACTTC. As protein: CASTRDPRHLYEQYF.